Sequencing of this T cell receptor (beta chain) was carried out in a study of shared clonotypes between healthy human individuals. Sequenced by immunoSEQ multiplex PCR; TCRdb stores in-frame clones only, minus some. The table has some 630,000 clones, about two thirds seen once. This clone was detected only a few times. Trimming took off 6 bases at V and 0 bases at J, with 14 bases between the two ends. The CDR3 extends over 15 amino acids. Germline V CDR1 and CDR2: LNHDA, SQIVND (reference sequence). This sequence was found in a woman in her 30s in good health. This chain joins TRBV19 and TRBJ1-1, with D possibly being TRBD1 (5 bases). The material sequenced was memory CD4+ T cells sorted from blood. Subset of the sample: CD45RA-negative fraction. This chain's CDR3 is CASRREGRLNTEAFF. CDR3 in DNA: TGTGCCAGTAGACGCGAGGGACGGCTGAACACTGAAGCTTTCTTT.